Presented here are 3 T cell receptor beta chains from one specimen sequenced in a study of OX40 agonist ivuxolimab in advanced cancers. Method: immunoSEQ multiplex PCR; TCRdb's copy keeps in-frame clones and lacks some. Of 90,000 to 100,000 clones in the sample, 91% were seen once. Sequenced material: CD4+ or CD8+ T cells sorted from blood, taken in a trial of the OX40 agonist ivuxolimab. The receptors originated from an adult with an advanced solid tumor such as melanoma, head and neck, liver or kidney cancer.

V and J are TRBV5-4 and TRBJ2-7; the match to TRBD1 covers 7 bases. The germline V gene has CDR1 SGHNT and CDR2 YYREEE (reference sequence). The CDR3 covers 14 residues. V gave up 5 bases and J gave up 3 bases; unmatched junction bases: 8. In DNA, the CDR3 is TGTGCCAGCAGGACCGGGACAGAGGGCTACGAGCAGTACTTC. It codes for CASRTGTEGYEQYF.

The CDR3 is CASSLTQDRGNSPLHF. CDR3 coding DNA: TGTGCCAGCAGTTTAACCCAAGACAGGGGTAATTCACCCCTCCACTTT. V is TRBV28 and J is TRBJ1-6; 8 nucleotides align to TRBD1. The CDR3 contains 16 residues. Germline values: CDR1 MDHEN, CDR2 SYDVKM. V was pared by 2 bases and J by 6 bases, with 6 bases of the junction left unmatched.

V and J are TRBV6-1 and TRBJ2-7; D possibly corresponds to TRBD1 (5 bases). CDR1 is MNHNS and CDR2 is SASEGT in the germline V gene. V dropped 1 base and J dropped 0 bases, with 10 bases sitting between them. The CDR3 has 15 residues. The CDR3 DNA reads TGTGCCAGCAGTGAAGATGAGACAGTCTCCTACGAGCAGTACTTC. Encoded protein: CASSEDETVSYEQYF.